The entry below gives a single T cell receptor (beta chain) sequence along with its context. In the authors' workflow: Estimation of nucleated cell counts was performed using reference gene primer amplification. Sequencing used immunoSEQ multiplex PCR; TCRdb keeps in-frame clones, though not all of them. V, J and clone size were drawn from that table, and D and trimming were deduced from the DNA. The repertoire holds some 250,000 clones, approximately 81% seen once, with approximately 8% in the top ten. This sample is part of a study of blood T cell repertoires in COVID-19. Study as a whole: There were acute and convalescent COVID-19 samples, and they came from the United States, Italy and Spain. T cells, B-cell-depleted T cells, or PBMCs supplied cDNA or gDNA.

CDR1 and CDR2 (germline): KGHSH, LQKENI. J lost 6 bases, V lost 3 bases, and 4 bases had no gene match. The CDR3 loop spans 14 amino acids. The sequencing sample was made of peripheral blood. J is TRBJ2-7 and V is TRBV18; 11 bases fit TRBD1. The sequence was obtained from a woman aged 80 or over with acute or convalescent COVID-19. CDR3 DNA: TGTGCCAGCTCACCTGGACAGGGGGCAGGCGAGCAGTACTTC. This codes for CASSPGQGAGEQYF.